This TCR beta chain stems from a study of CXCR3-negative and CXCR3-positive naive CD8 T cells. With UMI labels, 5' RACE was used to prepare the TRB cDNA libraries. TCRdb re-called the 5' RACE reads, yielding one record per CDR3 amino acid sequence without DNA. There are under 75,000 distinct CDR3 sequences in the sample, with under 0.8% held by the top ten. Study-wide results and caveats: TRB CDR3 hydrophobicity was greater in CXCR3-positive naive cells than in CXCR3-negative naive cells.

The study sorted every CD8+ T cell subset in triplicate at 250,000 to 300,000 cells each. CDR3 length: 13 residues. From germline, CDR1 is ENHRY and CDR2 SYGVKD. A note on this clonotype: Antigen specificity is unknown.

The sequenced sample was naive CXCR3+ CD8+ T cells from blood. Subset in this sample: CD45RO-CCR7+CD27+CD95- naive CD8+ T cells expressing CXCR3 (TNR3+). The sequence was obtained from a human donor in good health. Some clones in this sample may be carry-over from other donors' samples. The chain links TRBV10-3 to TRBJ2-1; TCRdb reports TRBD1, a call that lacks DNA to check it against. CDR3 in amino acids: CAMWAGAYNEQFF.